These 22 T cell receptor beta chains originate from one sample sequenced in a study of cytomegalovirus exposure and HLA in healthy donors. 13 Jbeta primers and 60 Vbeta primers were used for the PCR. Repertoires were generated with immunoSEQ multiplex PCR, while TCRdb's copy carries only in-frame clones and drops some. The sample holds 170,000 or so clones, roughly 84% seen once. Sequences were obtained from PBMCs. The receptors shown here come from a boy aged 2 to 10 in good health and CMV-seronegative.

This clone appeared a few times. The chain joins TRBV7-2 to TRBJ2-3; D unresolved. The germline gives CDR1 SGHTA, CDR2 FQGNSA. Trimming cost V 4 bases and J 5 bases, with 4 bases left between them. The CDR3 is 11 amino acids. The CDR3 region is CASSYGDTQYF. The CDR3 region has the DNA TGTGCCAGCAGCTACGGAGATACGCAGTATTTT.

This chain connects TRBV5-6 to TRBJ1-2; D call uncertain. Deletions cut 4 bases from V and 4 bases from J, with 17 bases between. The CDR3 runs 15 residues. Per germline, CDR1 SGHDT and CDR2 YYEEEE. The CDR3: CASSAVREPGYGYTF. The CDR3 DNA follows: TGTGCCAGCAGCGCTGTCCGGGAGCCGGGCTATGGCTACACCTTC.

In its sample, this clone was seen once. The gene calls are TRBV5-6 and TRBJ2-2; 10 bases are shared with TRBD2. After removal of 1 base from V and 4 bases from J, the junction contained 7 bases not matched to a gene. Per the germline V gene, CDR1 is SGHDT and CDR2 is YYEEEE. The CDR3 has 17 amino acids. Written as DNA, the CDR3 is TGTGCCAGCAGCTTGTTGGGCCTAGCGGGAGTCACCGGGGAGCTGTTTTTT. It codes for CASSLLGLAGVTGELFF.

This clone has just a few counts. The chain joins TRBV5-6 to TRBJ2-3, with no clear D. V shed 4 bases and J shed 0 bases, with 18 bases lying between them. This CDR3 comprises 17 residues. Per germline, CDR1 SGHDT and CDR2 YYEEEE. CDR3 sequence reads: CASSLGSETPSTDTQYF. Written as DNA, the CDR3 is TGTGCCAGCAGCCTAGGCTCGGAGACCCCTAGCACAGATACGCAGTATTTT.

The V gene is TRBV2, the J gene TRBJ1-1, with TRBD1 matching over 7 bases. In germline, CDR1 is SNHLY, CDR2 FYNNEI. This CDR3 has 14 amino acids. V was pared by 6 bases and J by 8 bases, with 12 bases of the junction left unmatched. The CDR3 DNA reads as TGTGCCAGCAGGGGCATTGGTACAGGGGTGGAAGCTTTCTTT. This translates into CASRGIGTGVEAFF. The whole variable domain, remainder taken from reference TRBV2 and TRBJ1-1, is EPEVTQTPSHQVTQMGQEVILRCVPISNHLYFYWYRQILGQKVEFLVSFYNNEISEKSEIFDDQFSVERPDGSNFTLKIRSTKLEDSAMYFCASRGIGTGVEAFFGQGTRLTVV.

The CDR3 region has the DNA TGCGCCAGCAGCTCGGACAGATCGGGGCCTAACTATGGCTACACCTTC. Translation: CASSSDRSGPNYGYTF. This rearrangement joins TRBV5-1 to TRBJ1-2, with D tentatively TRBD1 (6 bases). V lost 3 bases to trimming and J lost 0 bases, with 15 bases between them. The CDR3 extends over 16 amino acids. Looked up from germline, CDR1 is SGHRS and CDR2 is YFSETQ.

The chain is built from TRBV27 and TRBJ1-1; maybe TRBD1 (6 bases). V lost 4 bases and J lost 6, with 21 bases in between. Germline CDR1 is MNHEY and CDR2 is SMNVEV (reference sequence). The CDR3 covers 16 residues. For the CDR3, the DNA is TGTGCCAGCAGTTCGGGGGGGGTGTTCGGGGGGCCTGAAGCTTTCTTT. Translating it yields CASSSGGVFGGPEAFF.

The V gene is TRBV9, the J gene TRBJ2-3; weak D call: TRBD2 (6 bases). Trimming removed 3 bases from V and 3 bases from J, with 14 bases in between. CDR3 length: 15 amino acids. Germline CDR1 and CDR2: SGDLS and YYNGEE. The CDR3 reads CASSAGRAGTDTQYF. The CDR3 DNA reads as TGTGCCAGCAGCGCGGGTCGGGCGGGAACAGATACGCAGTATTTT. Based on the CDR3 plus reference TRBV9 and TRBJ2-3, the full variable domain is DSGVTQTPKHLITATGQRVTLRCSPRSGDLSVYWYQQSLDQGLQFLIQYYNGEERAKGNILERFSAQQFPDLHSELNLSSLELGDSALYFCASSAGRAGTDTQYFGPGTRLTVL.

The chain recombines TRBV5-4 with TRBJ2-3; the match to TRBD2 covers 8 bases. Germline V gene data show CDR1 as SGHNT and CDR2 as YYREEE (reference sequence). The trim removed 0 bases at V and 4 bases at J, leaving 1 base unmatched. The CDR3 has 14 residues. DNA for the CDR3: TGTGCCAGCAGCTTGGCAGCGGGGGCAGATACGCAGTATTTT. Translated: CASSLAAGADTQYF.

This clone was counted between two and nine times. The chain employs TRBV10-1 and TRBJ2-7, with TRBD2 matching over 8 bases. Germline lookup yields CDR1 WNHNN and CDR2 SYGVQD (reference sequence). This CDR3 region has 15 residues. Trimming took 3 bases from V and 5 from J; bases not matched to a gene: 9. CDR3 nucleotides: TGCGCCAGCAGTGATCCCGGGAGGGGGAACGACGAGCAGTACTTC. It is translated as CASSDPGRGNDEQYF.

This chain uses TRBV6-5 with TRBJ2-2; D may be TRBD2 (5 bases). The CDR3 contains 14 residues. Germline loops: CDR1 MNHEY, CDR2 SVGAGI. V dropped 6 bases and J dropped 6 bases, with 14 bases sitting between them. The CDR3 region has the DNA TGTGCCAGCAGAGAGGAGGTCTTGGCCGGGGAGCTGTTTTTT. Encoded protein: CASREEVLAGELFF.

The chain joins TRBV4-2 to TRBJ2-1; 13 bases align to TRBD2. V shed 0 bases and J 7 bases; nucleotides not matched to a gene: 9. The length of the CDR3 is 18 residues. CDR1 and CDR2 (germline): LGHNA, YNFKEQ. CDR3 sequence: CASSQEALAGGPGNEQFF. The CDR3 DNA is TGTGCCAGCAGCCAAGAGGCACTAGCGGGAGGGCCGGGTAATGAGCAGTTCTTC.

The V call is TRBV30, the J call TRBJ1-6, with D possibly matching TRBD1 (6 bases). The CDR3 length is 12 residues. V dropped 4 bases and J dropped 7 bases, with 8 bases sitting between them. Germline V gene data show CDR1 as GTSNPN and CDR2 as SVGIG (reference sequence). CDR3 nucleotide sequence: TGTGCCTGGAACAGGGTAAATTCACCCCTCCACTTT. It translates to CAWNRVNSPLHF.

This chain links TRBV6-6 with TRBJ2-1, with a weak D call TRBD2 (5 bases). Germline values: CDR1 MNHNY, CDR2 SVGAGI (reference sequence). CDR3 length: 16 amino acids. Trimming cost V 7 bases and J 3 bases, with 19 bases left between them. The chain's CDR3 is CASKTSGVGVYNEQFF. The CDR3, as DNA: TGTGCCAGCAAGACCTCCGGGGTAGGCGTCTACAATGAGCAGTTCTTC.

The genes are TRBV11-2 and TRBJ2-7, with D unresolved. CDR1 is SGHAT, CDR2 FQNNGV, per germline. V lost 6 bases, J lost 5 bases, and 14 bases lay in between. The CDR3 totals 13 residues. In DNA, the CDR3 is TGTGCCAGCAGGGTATGGTACATGAACGAGCAGTACTTC. Its protein is CASRVWYMNEQYF.

Of note for this clone: This specimen includes other DNA sequences encoding the same CDR3. The rearrangement joins TRBV4-1 to TRBJ2-7, with 7 positions matching TRBD2. There are 13 residues in the CDR3. Unmatched junction bases numbered 2, after V lost 0 bases and J lost 6 bases. Germline V lookup: CDR1 MGHRA, CDR2 YSYEKL. Here the CDR3 DNA reads TGCGCCAGCAGCCAAGATCCGGGGGGCGAGCAGTACTTC. It translates to CASSQDPGGEQYF.

The chain recombines TRBV4-2 with TRBJ2-1; D not certain. Germline V CDR1 and CDR2: LGHNA, YNFKEQ. This CDR3 is 12 amino acids long. V lost 1 base and J 12 bases, leaving 10 bases between the germline ends. Here the CDR3 reads CASSQVASGQFF. The CDR3 nucleotides are TGTGCCAGCAGCCAAGTTGCTTCGGGGCAGTTCTTC.

The DNA of the CDR3 is TGCGCCAGCAGCTTAGACTTCTACGAGCAGTACTTC. Its protein is CASSLDFYEQYF. The rearrangement joins TRBV5-1 to TRBJ2-5; the D is unclear. Near its end, the DNA agrees better with TRBJ2-7, so the J call may be wrong. CDR3 length: 12 amino acids. Per germline, CDR1 SGHRS and CDR2 YFSETQ.

V gene TRBV28 combines with J gene TRBJ2-3, with a possible D match to TRBD2 (6 bases). The germline gives CDR1 MDHEN, CDR2 SYDVKM. Trimming shortened V by 6 bases and J by 8 bases, and 18 bases separated the two germline ends. This CDR3 contains 14 residues. The CDR3 DNA follows: TGTGCCAGCAGCCCACTTCCTAGGAGGGGTACGCAGTATTTT. Encoded protein: CASSPLPRRGTQYF. Combining the CDR3 with reference TRBV28 and TRBJ2-3 gives the whole variable domain DVKVTQSSRYLVKRTGEKVFLECVQDMDHENMFWYRQDPGLGLRLIYFSYDVKMKEKGDIPEGYSVSREKKERFSLILESASTNQTSMYLCASSPLPRRGTQYFGPGTRLTVL.

V and J are TRBV14 and TRBJ2-7; 7 bases line up with TRBD1. This CDR3 spans 14 amino acids. Germline loops: CDR1 SGHDN, CDR2 FVKESK. The junction had 5 bases not matched to a gene; V was cut back by 3 bases and J by 3 bases. The CDR3 DNA sequence: TGTGCCAGCAGCCAGGGGACAGTCTTCTACGAGCAGTACTTC. This codes for CASSQGTVFYEQYF.

This chain joins TRBV5-1 and TRBJ2-7; TRBD2 is a possible D gene (6 bases). Trimming took 0 bases from V and 6 from J, leaving 19 bases between them. Germline V gene sequence: CDR1 SGHRS, CDR2 YFSETQ. The CDR3 is 16 residues long. CDR3 sequence: CASSLEGSGSVAEQYF. CDR3 coding DNA: TGCGCCAGCAGCTTGGAGGGTAGCGGTTCTGTAGCCGAGCAGTACTTC.

The J gene is TRBJ2-7, the V gene TRBV5-1; 8 bases match TRBD1. The junction had 6 bases not matched to a gene; V was cut back by 4 bases and J by 3 bases. This CDR3 is built from 14 residues. From germline, CDR1 is SGHRS and CDR2 YFSETQ. CDR3 in amino acids: CASSHRDRLYEQYF. The CDR3 region has the DNA TGCGCCAGCAGCCACCGGGACAGGCTCTACGAGCAGTACTTC.